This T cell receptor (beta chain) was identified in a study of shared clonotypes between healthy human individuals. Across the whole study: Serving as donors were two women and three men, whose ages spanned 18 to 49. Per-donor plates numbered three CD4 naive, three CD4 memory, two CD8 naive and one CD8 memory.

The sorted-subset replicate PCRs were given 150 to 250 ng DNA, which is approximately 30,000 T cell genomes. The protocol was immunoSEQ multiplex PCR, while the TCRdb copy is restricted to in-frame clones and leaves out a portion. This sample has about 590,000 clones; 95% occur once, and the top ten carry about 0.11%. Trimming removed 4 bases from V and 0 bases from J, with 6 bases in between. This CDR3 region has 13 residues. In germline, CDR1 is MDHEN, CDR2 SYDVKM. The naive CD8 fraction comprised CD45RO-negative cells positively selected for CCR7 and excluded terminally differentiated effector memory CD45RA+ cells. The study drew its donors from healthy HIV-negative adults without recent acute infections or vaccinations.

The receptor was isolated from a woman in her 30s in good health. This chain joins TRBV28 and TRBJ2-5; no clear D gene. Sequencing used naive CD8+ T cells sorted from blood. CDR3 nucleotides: TGTGCCAGCAGTTCCGAGTACCAAGAGACCCAGTACTTC. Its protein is CASSSEYQETQYF.